A selection of T cell receptor beta chains follows, all from one sample in a study of blood T cell repertoires in COVID-19. The method was immunoSEQ multiplex PCR; TCRdb's version includes in-frame clones alone and lacks a portion of them. The table shows around 280,000 clones, with 85% to 90% occurring only once. The specimen sequenced was PBMCs or T cells enriched from blood (not recorded which). The origin of the receptors is a young woman with acute COVID-19. CDR3s include the opening cysteine and the closing phenylalanine or tryptophan. The D gene is left open where the match is weak. Size tells how often a clone was seen (once, few, many) or the class of an expanded clone, and some rows leave it out.

v_gene,j_gene,abundance,d_gene,CDR3aa,CDR3nt
TRBV7-9,TRBJ1-3,NA,NA,CASIQQQVRSGNTIYF,TGTGCCAGCATTCAACAACAGGTCCGCTCTGGAAACACCATATATTTT
TRBV27,TRBJ2-7,many,TRBD1,CASSVGTDVRKQYF,TGTGCCAGCAGTGTAGGGACAGACGTACGTAAGCAGTACTTC
TRBV24-1,TRBJ1-1,NA,NA,CATSDLDGGRNTEAFF,TGTGCCACCAGTGATTTGGATGGCGGCAGGAACACTGAAGCTTTCTTT
TRBV6-9,TRBJ2-3,NA,TRBD2,CASIRGGLAGTDTQYF,TGTGCCAGCATTCGCGGGGGACTAGCGGGGACAGATACGCAGTATTTT
TRBV2,TRBJ1-5,NA,NA,CASSAGGARDQPQHF,TGTGCCAGCAGTGCTGGGGGGGCGAGGGACCAGCCCCAGCATTTT
TRBV5-1,TRBJ1-2,NA,NA,CASSRRSAENNYGYTF,TGCGCCAGCAGTCGTAGGAGCGCAGAAAACAACTATGGCTACACCTTC
TRBV6-5,TRBJ1-2,NA,TRBD1,CASRQQGGRGYTF,TGTGCCAGCAGACAACAGGGGGGTAGGGGCTACACCTTC
TRBV6-5,TRBJ2-1,NA,TRBD2,CASRLAGGPYNEQFF,TGTGCCAGCAGACTAGCGGGAGGGCCCTACAATGAGCAGTTCTTC
TRBV19,TRBJ2-7,NA,NA,CASSPGTGYEQYF,TGTGCCAGTAGTCCGGGAACGGGCTACGAGCAGTACTTC
TRBV6-4,TRBJ1-2,NA,TRBD1,CASRGQGDGYTF,TGTGCCAGCAGAGGACAGGGGGACGGCTACACCTTC
TRBV13,TRBJ2-1,NA,TRBD2,CASSSGLAGGYNEQFF,TGTGCCAGCAGCTCCGGACTAGCGGGAGGGTACAATGAGCAGTTCTTC
TRBV12-3/TRBV12-4,TRBJ1-2,NA,NA,CASSKGSNYGYTF,TGTGCCAGCAGTAAGGGGTCGAACTATGGCTACACCTTC
TRBV7-9,TRBJ1-4,NA,TRBD1,CASRSGGDEKLFF,TGTGCCAGCAGGTCAGGGGGCGATGAAAAACTGTTTTTT
TRBV9,TRBJ1-6,NA,TRBD1,CASSVDPGQGNSPLHF,TGTGCCAGCAGCGTAGACCCCGGACAGGGAAATTCACCCCTCCACTTT
TRBV28,TRBJ1-5,NA,NA,CASSFYLRRRAGSKSHNQPQHF,TGTGCCAGCAGTTTTTACCTCCGGCGCAGGGCGGGATCGAAATCACACAATCAGCCCCAGCATTTT
TRBV5-1,TRBJ2-5,NA,TRBD2,CASSRPSGQETQYF,TGCGCCAGCAGCCGTCCTAGCGGACAAGAGACCCAGTACTTC
TRBV18,TRBJ2-5,NA,NA,CASSLTIQETQYF,TGTGCCAGCTCATTAACTATCCAAGAGACCCAGTACTTC
TRBV6-2/TRBV6-3,TRBJ2-1,NA,NA,CASSYLLVREQFF,TGTGCCAGCAGTTATTTACTAGTAAGGGAGCAGTTCTTC
TRBV6-6,TRBJ2-5,NA,TRBD2,CASSLPKGLAGGMETQYF,TGTGCCAGCAGTCTTCCCAAGGGGCTAGCGGGTGGTATGGAGACCCAGTACTTC
TRBV11-3,TRBJ2-3,NA,TRBD1,CASSARQGSTDTQYF,TGTGCCAGCAGCGCCCGACAGGGTAGCACAGATACGCAGTATTTT
TRBV3-1/TRBV3-2,TRBJ2-5,NA,NA,CASSQVTVGETQYF,TGTGCCAGCAGCCAAGTTACGGTCGGAGAGACCCAGTACTTC
TRBV9,TRBJ2-1,once,TRBD2,CASSTLAAGPSNEQFF,TGTGCCAGCAGCACACTAGCGGCAGGGCCCAGCAATGAGCAGTTCTTC
TRBV2,TRBJ2-3,once,TRBD1,CASSDRDSHTDTQYF,TGTGCCAGCAGTGACCGGGACAGCCACACAGATACGCAGTATTTT
TRBV18,TRBJ2-1,NA,TRBD1,CASSPGTGFDEQFF,TGTGCCAGCTCCCCCGGGACAGGGTTCGATGAGCAGTTCTTC
TRBV27,TRBJ2-7,NA,TRBD2,CASRVGLAAYEQYF,TGTGCCAGCAGAGTTGGACTAGCGGCTTACGAGCAGTACTTC
TRBV7-2,TRBJ2-7,NA,TRBD1,CASSWTGVYEQYF,TGTGCCAGCAGCTGGACAGGGGTCTACGAGCAGTACTTC
TRBV27,TRBJ1-2,few,NA,CARTGGSLGYTF,TGTGCCAGAACGGGGGGAAGTCTTGGCTACACCTTC